This T cell receptor (beta chain) was found in a study of OX40 agonist ivuxolimab in advanced cancers. Study overall: Ivuxolimab, which patients received intravenously every 2 weeks, was dosed at 0.01 to 10 mg/kg. Broader study findings: Clones of CD4+ and CD8+ blood T cells grew by week 6 at doses of 0.1 to 3.0 mg/kg.

Blood was sampled at baseline, cycle 4 day 1, and cycle 7 day 1. With regard to this clone: The antigen is undetermined.

TCRdb's table, derived via immunoSEQ multiplex PCR, lists solely in-frame clones and lacks some. This sample has tens of thousands of clones; around four fifths occur once, and the top ten carry over 0.6%. The CDR3 extends over 17 amino acids. The germline V gene has CDR1 SGDLS and CDR2 YYNGEE. The trim removed 4 bases at V and 0 bases at J, leaving 7 bases unmatched. The sequence was collected from an adult with an advanced solid tumor such as melanoma, head and neck, liver or kidney cancer. The source was CD4+ or CD8+ T cells sorted from blood, collected in a trial of the OX40 agonist ivuxolimab. This chain links TRBV9 with TRBJ2-7; the match to TRBD2 covers 13 bases. CDR3 amino acids: CASSLGLAGTRSYEQYF. The CDR3 region has the DNA TGTGCCAGCAGCTTGGGACTAGCGGGGACTCGCTCCTACGAGCAGTACTTC.